Sequencing of this T cell receptor beta chain was carried out in a study of T cell repertoires in cytomegalovirus infection (dated by TCRdb to between 2017 and 2020). About the study as a whole: Alongside well-studied HLA-B-restricted epitopes, the peptide stimulations were aimed at recently identified HLA-C-restricted CMV epitopes, whose presentation resists viral immunomodulation. Donor HLA type was relevant to the analysis, as public TCR beta signatures indicated carriage of CMV infection together with the matching HLA type. The paper's findings and limits, for the study overall: The ex vivo response was dominated by HLA-C-restricted CMV-specific TCR beta clonotypes, which also provided the single most frequent clonotype in two of eight donors. Cumulative frequency of public TCR beta family members discriminated carriers of CMV infection plus the relevant HLA type in this cohort and an independent 352-donor cohort.

Interpreted using the paper, the treatment or condition label stands for: in vitro stimulation with specific CMV peptide epitopes to enrich CMV-specific T cells. TCRdb lists the instrument as Illumina HiSeq 1500. The public reads were reprocessed in TCRdb via fastp at Q25 and MiXCR, keeping in-frame beta chains. Rows matching on CDR3 protein sequence are summarized as one entry with the most common DNA and genes. Across this sample there are 650,000 to 850,000 distinct CDR3 sequences, with roughly 28% seen only once. The top ten clonotypes cover about an eighth of the sample. Spanning cysteine to phenylalanine, the CDR3 consists of 16 amino acids. The sequence is cut down to CDR3 DNA, 48 bases in frame from base 1. Sequences MNHNS (CDR1) and SASEGT (CDR2) are obtained from the germline V gene. This clonotype was detected many times. What antigen it recognizes has not been identified. One end of the junction fails to match germline, which may point to a read error.

The chain links TRBV6-1 with TRBJ2-7; TRBD1 fits 8 bases in the junction. The sequence derives from a human donor in good health (CMV status not recorded). Some clones in this sample may be carry-over from other donors' samples. Sample: cultured CD8+ T cells from PBMCs, taken from culture after CMV antigen stimulation. The bases read TGTGCCAGCAGTGTTAATGACGGGACAGGTTACTACGCGCAGTACTTC. The resulting protein is CASSVNDGTGYYAQYF.